This T cell receptor (beta chain) emerged from a study of T cells in Graves' hyperthyroidism and ophthalmopathy. About the research overall: Before any treatment, at initial diagnosis, peripheral blood was collected.

Using RNA transcripts as the source, TCR beta CDR3 regions were amplified. An initial round of RT-PCR targeting the TCR CDR3 relied on the HTBI primer set. TCRdb re-analysed the multiplex PCR reads in MiXCR, keeping a single row per CDR3 protein. The top ten hold 7.9% of the sample, which has about 290,000 distinct CDR3 sequences, roughly 15% seen once. This clonotype was observed a handful of times. Its antigen is not known. Broader study findings: Median prediction lead before ophthalmopathy onset was about 6.5 months with the model. Blood also showed most of the thyroid clonotypes that were expanded above 0.001. Ophthalmopathy was distinguished from stable hyperthyroidism by 13 V-J signatures.

Germline lookup yields CDR1 LGHDT and CDR2 YNNKEL (reference sequence). Trimming removed 2 bases from V and 2 bases from J; junction bases left unmatched: 7. This CDR3 comprises 18 residues. This clonotype was obtained from a woman aged 40 to 50 with Graves' hyperthyroidism. Sequenced input: blood. This rearrangement joins TRBV3-1 to TRBJ2-5, with 14 bases fitting TRBD2. CDR3 nucleotides: TGTGCCAGCAGCCAACCGGGACTAGCGGGAGTAGGGCAAGAGACCCAGTACTTC. Translation gives CASSQPGLAGVGQETQYF.